A single sample is the source of the 3 T cell receptor beta chains below, sequenced in a study of OX40 agonist ivuxolimab in advanced cancers. Libraries were constructed by the immunoSEQ multiplex PCR assay. TCRdb stores this immuneACCESS table with in-frame sequences only. Part of the clones is absent; in the studies checked, under half of the shortfall reflects unresolved V genes, and no reason is known for the rest. For this sample the table gives approximately 72,000 clones, of which 80% to 85% were detected only once. The leading ten clones occupy around 0.78% of the sample. Sequenced material: CD4+ or CD8+ T cells sorted from blood, taken in a trial of the OX40 agonist ivuxolimab. Receptors originate from an adult with an advanced solid tumor such as melanoma, head and neck, liver or kidney cancer.

The chain has TRBV6-1 and TRBJ2-5, with D perhaps TRBD1 or TRBD2 (5 bases each). Germline CDR1 and CDR2: MNHNS and SASEGT. The CDR3 contains 14 residues. Trimming pared 1 base from V and 5 bases from J, leaving 11 bases between. In DNA form, the CDR3 reads TGTGCCAGCAGTGAAGTGGGGGTGGGGGAGACCCAGTACTTC. Amino acids: CASSEVGVGETQYF.

CDR3 DNA sequence: TGTGCCAGCAGCTTGGGGCAGGAGGGAAACACCATATATTTT. Its translation is CASSLGQEGNTIYF. The chain employs TRBV5-6 and TRBJ1-3; D not resolved. V was pared by 0 bases and J by 4 bases, with 8 bases between. The CDR3 loop spans 14 amino acids. Per germline, CDR1 SGHDT and CDR2 YYEEEE.

This clone was seen a few times. A junction end diverges from the germline sequence, so it may reflect a read error. The chain employs TRBV4-2 and TRBJ1-1, with TRBD1 matching 9 bases. CDR3 length: 17 residues. CDR1 and CDR2 from the germline V gene are LGHNA and YNFKEQ. Here the CDR3 reads CASSKEGQGGLDTEAFF. Written as DNA, the CDR3 is TGTGCCAGCAGCAAAGAGGGACAGGGAGGGTTAGACACTGAAGCTTTCTTT.